In its sample, the clone carrying this T cell receptor beta chain was seen a few times. A sample-barcoded 5' primer and a J-beta primer mix were used in a second PCR of about 7 to 11 cycles. TCRdb itself ran the 5' RACE reads through MiXCR, one entry per CDR3 protein. The table has fewer than 2,000,000 distinct CDR3 sequences, about 31% seen once. This record comes from a study of blood T cells in healthy people across ages. The CDR3 sequence is 18 residues long. Germline CDR1 and CDR2: MNHEY and SVGEGT. The germline V and J ends were trimmed by 2 bases and 5 bases, with 23 bases remaining between them.

This TCR was recovered from a woman aged 25 to 39 in good health. This chain connects TRBV6-2 or TRBV6-3 to TRBJ2-3; D remains unclear. Sequencing was done on a sample of blood. The CDR3, as DNA: TGTGCCAGCAGTTACGCCCTGGGAAGACCGGCTTTGGGAGATACGCAGTATTTT. Its translation is CASSYALGRPALGDTQYF.